The clone carrying this T cell receptor (beta chain) was counted many times. The entry originates in a study of neurological immune-mediated disorders. The CDR3 length is 15 residues. The V and J ends lost 2 bases and 7 bases respectively, with 15 bases between them. CDR1 and CDR2 (germline): DFQATT, SNEGSKA (reference sequence). One entry per CDR3 protein, called by TCRdb with MiXCR from the 5' RACE reads. The table shows 49,000 or so distinct CDR3 sequences, with 4.5% occurring only once. Sequences were obtained from PBMCs. The sequence derives from a woman aged 55 to 70 with multiple sclerosis. The chain has TRBV20-1 and TRBJ1-6; D is ambiguous. CDR3 loop: CSARNSGELNSPLHF. For the CDR3, the DNA is TGCAGTGCTAGAAATTCAGGTGAACTCAATTCACCCCTCCACTTT.